This T cell receptor (beta chain) was identified in a study of blood T cell repertoires in COVID-19. A single count supports this clone. Germline V gives CDR1 SGHRS, CDR2 YFSETQ. CDR3 length: 13 residues. The V and J ends lost 0 bases and 5 bases respectively, with 8 bases between them. The table came from immunoSEQ multiplex PCR; TCRdb's copy has only in-frame clones and leaves some out. This repertoire shows hundreds of thousands of clones, roughly 89% found once; its top ten account for more than 1.4%. Sequencing used peripheral blood. The chain has TRBV5-1 and TRBJ1-2, with D uncertain. This TCR came from a woman under 40 with active or convalescent COVID-19. The CDR3 DNA follows: TGCGCCAGCAGCTTGGGGCGGAATTATGGCTACACCTTC. It encodes CASSLGRNYGYTF.